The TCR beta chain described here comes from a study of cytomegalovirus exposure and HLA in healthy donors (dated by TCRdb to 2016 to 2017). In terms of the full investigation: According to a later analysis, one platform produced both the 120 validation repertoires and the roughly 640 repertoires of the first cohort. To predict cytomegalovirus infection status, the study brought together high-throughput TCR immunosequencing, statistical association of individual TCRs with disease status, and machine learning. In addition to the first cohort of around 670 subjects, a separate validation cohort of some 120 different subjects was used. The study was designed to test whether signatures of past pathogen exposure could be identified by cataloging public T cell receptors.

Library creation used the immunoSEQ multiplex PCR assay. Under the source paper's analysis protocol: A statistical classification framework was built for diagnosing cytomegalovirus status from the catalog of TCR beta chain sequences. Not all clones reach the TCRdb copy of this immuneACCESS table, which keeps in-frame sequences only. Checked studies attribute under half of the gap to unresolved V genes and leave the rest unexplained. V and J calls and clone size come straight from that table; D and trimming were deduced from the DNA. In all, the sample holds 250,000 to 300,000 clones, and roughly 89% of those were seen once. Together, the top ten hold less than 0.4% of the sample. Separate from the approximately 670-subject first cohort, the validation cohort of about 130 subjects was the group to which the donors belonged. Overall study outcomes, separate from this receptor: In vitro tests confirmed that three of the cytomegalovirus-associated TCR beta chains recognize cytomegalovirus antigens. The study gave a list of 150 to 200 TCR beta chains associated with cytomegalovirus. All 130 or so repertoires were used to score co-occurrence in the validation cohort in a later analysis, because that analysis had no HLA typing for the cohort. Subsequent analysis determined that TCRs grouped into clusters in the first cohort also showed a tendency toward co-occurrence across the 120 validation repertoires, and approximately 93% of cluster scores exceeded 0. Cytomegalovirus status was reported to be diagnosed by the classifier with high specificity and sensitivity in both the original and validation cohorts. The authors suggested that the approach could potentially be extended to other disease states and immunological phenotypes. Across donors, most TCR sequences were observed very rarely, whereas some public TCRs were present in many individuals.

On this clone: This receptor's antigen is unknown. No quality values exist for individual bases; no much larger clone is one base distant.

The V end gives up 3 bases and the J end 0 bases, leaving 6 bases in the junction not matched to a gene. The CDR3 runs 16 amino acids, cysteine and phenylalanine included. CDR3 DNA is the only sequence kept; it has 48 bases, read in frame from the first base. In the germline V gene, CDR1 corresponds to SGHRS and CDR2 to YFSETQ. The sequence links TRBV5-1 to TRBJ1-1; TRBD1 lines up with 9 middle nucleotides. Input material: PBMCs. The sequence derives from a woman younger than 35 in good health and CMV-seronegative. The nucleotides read TGCGCCAGCAGCTCTGACAGGGGGAACATGAACACTGAAGCTTTCTTT. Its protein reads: CASSSDRGNMNTEAFF.